A single sample gave rise to the 8 T cell receptor beta chains below, sequenced in a study of blood T cell repertoires in COVID-19. Data came from immunoSEQ multiplex PCR; TCRdb stores just in-frame clones and leaves some out. The sample contains 34,000 or so clones, around 87% of which appear only once. The sequenced sample was peripheral blood. All receptors derive from a man aged 45 to 65 with active or convalescent COVID-19.

The chain joins TRBV9 to TRBJ2-3, with TRBD2 identical over 7 bases. V gave up 3 bases and J gave up 6 bases; unmatched junction bases: 7. CDR1 is SGDLS and CDR2 is YYNGEE in the germline V gene. The CDR3 is 14 residues long. Written as DNA, the CDR3 is TGTGCCAGCAGCGACCCGAGCGGGGAGGATACGCAGTATTTT. Its translation is CASSDPSGEDTQYF.

The chain is built from TRBV2 and TRBJ1-6, with D unresolved. V shed 2 bases and J shed 10 bases, with 6 bases lying between them. Per the germline V gene, CDR1 is SNHLY and CDR2 is FYNNEI. The CDR3 consists of 12 residues. This CDR3 reads CASSESGSPLHF. CDR3 nucleotides: TGTGCCAGCAGTGAATCGGGGTCACCCCTCCACTTT.

This clone has more than one count but fewer than ten. V usage is TRBV6-5 and J usage is TRBJ1-2; 7 bases match TRBD1. CDR1 and CDR2 (germline): MNHEY, SVGAGI. V shed 5 bases, J shed 1 base, and the junction held 7 bases outside the gene matches. The CDR3 runs to 15 residues. CDR3 sequence: CASSQTGALNYGYTF. CDR3 nucleotide sequence: TGTGCCAGCAGTCAAACAGGGGCCCTTAACTATGGCTACACCTTC.

V usage is TRBV15 and J usage is TRBJ2-7, with D maybe TRBD1 (6 bases). The germline V gene has CDR1 LNHNV and CDR2 YYDKDF (reference sequence). With 1 base removed from V and 1 base from J, the gap between germline ends came to 14 bases. The CDR3 is 16 amino acids. CDR3 protein: CATSRGAGQWSYEQYF. CDR3 nucleotides: TGTGCCACCAGCAGAGGGGCCGGACAGTGGTCCTACGAGCAGTACTTC.

This clone appeared once. CDR3 DNA: TGTGCCAGCGGCCGGAGCTCCTACAATGAGCAGTTCTTC. This gives the protein CASGRSSYNEQFF. J is TRBJ2-1 and V is TRBV11-3; D remains ambiguous. This CDR3 has 13 residues. Germline V CDR1 and CDR2: SGHNT, YENEEA. V dropped 8 bases and J dropped 0 bases, with 8 bases sitting between them.

V is TRBV18 and J is TRBJ2-6, with 9 bases aligning to TRBD1. With V trimmed by 1 base and J by 2 bases, 6 bases remained unmatched. The CDR3 has 18 amino acids. Germline V gene sequence: CDR1 KGHSH, CDR2 LQKENI. DNA for the CDR3: TGTGCCAGCTCACCACTCAGACAGGGGGTCGCTGGGGCCAACGTCCTGACTTTC. It specifies CASSPLRQGVAGANVLTF.

This clone appeared once. V gene TRBV7-2 combines with J gene TRBJ2-3; 16 nucleotides align to TRBD2. Germline-derived CDR1 and CDR2 are SGHTA and FQGNSA. The V and J ends lost 5 bases and 2 bases, in that order; junction bases with no gene match: 10. This CDR3 region has 19 residues. Here the CDR3 reads CASSLNPGTSGRDTDTQYF. The CDR3 coding sequence is TGTGCCAGCAGCCTAAATCCTGGGACTAGCGGGAGGGACACAGATACGCAGTATTTT.

As DNA, the CDR3 is TGCGCCAGCAGCGTCGGGACAGACGCCTACGAGCAGTACTTC. This sequence encodes CASSVGTDAYEQYF. V usage is TRBV5-1 and J usage is TRBJ2-7; TRBD1 aligns across 7 bases. This CDR3 spans 14 amino acids. In germline, CDR1 is SGHRS, CDR2 YFSETQ. V shed 4 bases, J shed 2 bases, and the junction held 6 bases outside the gene matches. Full variable domain (outside the CDR3, taken from reference TRBV5-1 and TRBJ2-7): KAGVTQTPRYLIKTRGQQVTLSCSPISGHRSVSWYQQTPGQGLQFLFEYFSETQRNKGNFPGRFSGRQFSNSRSEMNVSTLELGDSALYLCASSVGTDAYEQYFGPGTRLTVT.